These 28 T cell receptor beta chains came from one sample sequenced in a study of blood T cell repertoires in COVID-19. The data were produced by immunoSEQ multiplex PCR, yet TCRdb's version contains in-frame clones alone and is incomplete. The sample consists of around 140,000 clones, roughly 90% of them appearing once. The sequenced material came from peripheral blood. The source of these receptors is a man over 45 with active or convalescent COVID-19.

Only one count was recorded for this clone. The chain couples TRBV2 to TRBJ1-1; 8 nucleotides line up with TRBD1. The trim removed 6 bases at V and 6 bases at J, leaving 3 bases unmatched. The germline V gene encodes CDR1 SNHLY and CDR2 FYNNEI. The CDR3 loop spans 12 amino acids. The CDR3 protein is CASRTDRAEAFF. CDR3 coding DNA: TGTGCCAGCAGAACGGACAGGGCTGAAGCTTTCTTT.

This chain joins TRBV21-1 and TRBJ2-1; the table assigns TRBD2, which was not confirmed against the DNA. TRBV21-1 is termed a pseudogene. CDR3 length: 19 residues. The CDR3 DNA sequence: TGTGCCAGCAGCACCCAGGCTAGGTTTTTCCGGGATATCTACAATGAGCAGTTCTTC. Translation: CASSTQARFFRDIYNEQFF.

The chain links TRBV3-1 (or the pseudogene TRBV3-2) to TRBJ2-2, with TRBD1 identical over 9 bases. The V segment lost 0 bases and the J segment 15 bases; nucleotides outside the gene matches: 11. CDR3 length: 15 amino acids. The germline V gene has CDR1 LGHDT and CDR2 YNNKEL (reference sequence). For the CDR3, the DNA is TGTGCCAGCAGCCAAGACCGCACCCGGGACAGGGATTTGTTTTTT. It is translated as CASSQDRTRDRDLFF.

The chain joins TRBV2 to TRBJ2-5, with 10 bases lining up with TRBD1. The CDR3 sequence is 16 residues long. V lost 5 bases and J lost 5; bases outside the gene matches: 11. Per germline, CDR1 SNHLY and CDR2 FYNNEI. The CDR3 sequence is CASSSDSGTGAETQYF. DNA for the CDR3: TGTGCCAGCAGTTCAGACTCCGGGACAGGGGCTGAGACCCAGTACTTC.

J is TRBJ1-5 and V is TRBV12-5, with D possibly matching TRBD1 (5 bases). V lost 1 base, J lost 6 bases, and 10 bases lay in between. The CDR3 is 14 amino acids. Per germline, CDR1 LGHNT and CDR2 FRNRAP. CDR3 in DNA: TGTGCTAGTGGTTTGGAGCAGGGTAGTCAGCCCCAGCATTTT. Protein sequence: CASGLEQGSQPQHF.

CDR3 loop: CASGLAGGASGNTIYF. The DNA of the CDR3 is TGTGCTAGTGGTTTGGCAGGCGGGGCCTCTGGAAACACCATATATTTT. The V and J genes are TRBV12-5 and TRBJ1-3, with TRBD1 as a possible D gene (5 bases). Trimming took 1 base from V and 0 from J, leaving 10 bases between them. This CDR3 region has 16 residues. From germline, CDR1 is LGHNT and CDR2 FRNRAP.

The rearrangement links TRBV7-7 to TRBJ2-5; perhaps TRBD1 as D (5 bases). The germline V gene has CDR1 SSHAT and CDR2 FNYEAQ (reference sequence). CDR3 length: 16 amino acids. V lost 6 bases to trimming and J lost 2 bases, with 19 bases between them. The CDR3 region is CASSQNWARGQETQYF. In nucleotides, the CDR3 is TGTGCCAGCAGTCAAAACTGGGCAAGGGGACAAGAGACCCAGTACTTC. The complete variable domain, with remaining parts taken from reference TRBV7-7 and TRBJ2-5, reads GAGVSQSPRYKVTKRGQDVTLRCDPISSHATLYWYQQALGQGPEFLTYFNYEAQPDKSGLPSDRFSAERPEGSISTLTIQRTEQRDSAMYRCASSQNWARGQETQYFGPGTRLLVL.

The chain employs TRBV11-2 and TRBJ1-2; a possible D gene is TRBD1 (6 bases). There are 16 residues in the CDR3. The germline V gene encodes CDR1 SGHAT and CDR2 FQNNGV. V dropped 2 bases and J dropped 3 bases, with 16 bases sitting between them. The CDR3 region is CASSLRGGPFDYGYTF. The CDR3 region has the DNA TGTGCCAGCAGCTTAAGGGGGGGACCCTTCGACTATGGCTACACCTTC. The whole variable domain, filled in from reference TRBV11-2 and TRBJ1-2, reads EAGVAQSPRYKIIEKRQSVAFWCNPISGHATLYWYQQILGQGPKLLIQFQNNGVVDDSQLPKDRFSAERLKGVDSTLKIQPAKLEDSAVYLCASSLRGGPFDYGYTFGSGTRLTVV.

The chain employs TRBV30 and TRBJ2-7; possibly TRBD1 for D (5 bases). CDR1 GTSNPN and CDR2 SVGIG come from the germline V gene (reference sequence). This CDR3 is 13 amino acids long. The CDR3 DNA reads TGTGCAACGAACAGGAATCCCTCCTACGAGCAGTACTTC. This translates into CATNRNPSYEQYF.

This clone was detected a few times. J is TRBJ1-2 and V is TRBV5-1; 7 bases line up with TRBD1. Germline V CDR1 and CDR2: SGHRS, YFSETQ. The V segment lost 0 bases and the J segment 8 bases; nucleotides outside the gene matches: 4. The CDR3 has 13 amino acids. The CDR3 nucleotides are TGCGCCAGCAGCTTGGAGACAGGGTGGGGCTACACCTTC. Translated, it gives CASSLETGWGYTF.

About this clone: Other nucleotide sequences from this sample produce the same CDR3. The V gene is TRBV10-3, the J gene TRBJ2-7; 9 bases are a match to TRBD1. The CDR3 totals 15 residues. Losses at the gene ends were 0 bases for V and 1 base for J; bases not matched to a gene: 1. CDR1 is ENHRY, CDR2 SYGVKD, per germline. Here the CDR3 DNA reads TGTGCCATCAGTGAGTCGGGACAGGGATCCTACGAGCAGTACTTC. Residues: CAISESGQGSYEQYF.

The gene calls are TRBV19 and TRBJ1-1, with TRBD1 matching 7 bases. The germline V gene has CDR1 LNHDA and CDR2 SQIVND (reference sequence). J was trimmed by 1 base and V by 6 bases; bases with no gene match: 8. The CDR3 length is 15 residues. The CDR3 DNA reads TGTGCCAGTAGCACCGGGACAGTCAAGAACACTGAAGCTTTCTTT. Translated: CASSTGTVKNTEAFF.

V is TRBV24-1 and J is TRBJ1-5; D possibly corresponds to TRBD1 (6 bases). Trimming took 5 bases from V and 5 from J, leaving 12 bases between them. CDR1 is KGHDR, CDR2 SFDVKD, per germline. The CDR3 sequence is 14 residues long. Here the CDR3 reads CATSGPGEHQPQHF. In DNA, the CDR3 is TGTGCCACCAGTGGTCCAGGGGAACATCAGCCCCAGCATTTT.

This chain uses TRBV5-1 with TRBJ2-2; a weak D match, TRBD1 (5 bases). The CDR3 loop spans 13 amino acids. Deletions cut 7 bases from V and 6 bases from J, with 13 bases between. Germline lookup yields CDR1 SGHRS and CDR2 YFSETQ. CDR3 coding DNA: TGCGCCAGCCTAGACAGCCCGGCCGGGGAGCTGTTTTTT. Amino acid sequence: CASLDSPAGELFF.

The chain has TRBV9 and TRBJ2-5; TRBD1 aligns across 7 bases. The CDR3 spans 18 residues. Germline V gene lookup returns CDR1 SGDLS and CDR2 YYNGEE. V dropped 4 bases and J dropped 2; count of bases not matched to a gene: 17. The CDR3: CASSLGRVRGGRQETQYF. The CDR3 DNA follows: TGTGCCAGCAGCCTGGGCCGGGTTAGAGGGGGCCGGCAAGAGACCCAGTACTTC.

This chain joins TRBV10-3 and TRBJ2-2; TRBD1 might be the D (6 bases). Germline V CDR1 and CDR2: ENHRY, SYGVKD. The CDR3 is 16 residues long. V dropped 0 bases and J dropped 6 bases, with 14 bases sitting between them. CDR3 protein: CAISESRTAGSGELFF. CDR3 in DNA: TGTGCCATCAGTGAGTCTCGGACAGCAGGGTCCGGGGAGCTGTTTTTT.

The CDR3: CASSPGLADYEQYF. The CDR3 DNA reads TGTGCCAGCAGCCCGGGACTAGCGGACTACGAGCAGTACTTC. The chain employs TRBV6-5 and TRBJ2-7; 11 bases line up with TRBD2. CDR3 size: 14 residues. V shed 6 bases, J shed 3 bases, and the junction held 4 bases outside the gene matches. The germline gives CDR1 MNHEY, CDR2 SVGAGI.

In nucleotides, the CDR3 is TGTGCCAGTAGTAGCCTCGACATAGCTGGAAACACCATATATTTT. This encodes CASSSLDIAGNTIYF. The chain joins TRBV19 to TRBJ1-3; D remains ambiguous. V shed 4 bases and J shed 2 bases, with 12 bases lying between them. Germline CDR1 LNHDA, CDR2 SQIVND (reference sequence). The CDR3 is 15 residues long.

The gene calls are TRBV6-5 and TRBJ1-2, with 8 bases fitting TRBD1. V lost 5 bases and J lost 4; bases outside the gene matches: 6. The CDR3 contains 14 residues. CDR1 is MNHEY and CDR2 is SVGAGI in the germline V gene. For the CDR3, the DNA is TGTGCCAGCAGTACAGGGGGAAGGCTCTATGGCTACACCTTC. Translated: CASSTGGRLYGYTF.

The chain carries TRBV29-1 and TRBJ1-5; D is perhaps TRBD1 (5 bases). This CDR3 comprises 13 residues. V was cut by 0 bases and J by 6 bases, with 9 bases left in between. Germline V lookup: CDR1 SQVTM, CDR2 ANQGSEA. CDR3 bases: TGCAGCGTTGAAGAACAGGTTGGTCAGCCCCAGCATTTT. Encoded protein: CSVEEQVGQPQHF.

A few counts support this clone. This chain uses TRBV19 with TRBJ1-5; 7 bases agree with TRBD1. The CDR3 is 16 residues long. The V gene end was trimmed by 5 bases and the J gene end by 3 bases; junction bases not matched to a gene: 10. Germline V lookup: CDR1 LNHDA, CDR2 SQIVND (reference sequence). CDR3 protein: CASSDYRGLDNQPQHF. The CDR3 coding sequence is TGTGCCAGTAGTGACTACAGGGGTTTAGACAATCAGCCCCAGCATTTT.

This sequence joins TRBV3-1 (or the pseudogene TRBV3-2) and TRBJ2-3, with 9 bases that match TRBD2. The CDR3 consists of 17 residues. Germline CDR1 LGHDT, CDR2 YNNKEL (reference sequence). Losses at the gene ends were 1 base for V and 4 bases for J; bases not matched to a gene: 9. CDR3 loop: CASSQAASGALADTQYF. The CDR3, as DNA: TGTGCCAGCAGCCAAGCGGCTAGCGGGGCTTTAGCAGATACGCAGTATTTT.

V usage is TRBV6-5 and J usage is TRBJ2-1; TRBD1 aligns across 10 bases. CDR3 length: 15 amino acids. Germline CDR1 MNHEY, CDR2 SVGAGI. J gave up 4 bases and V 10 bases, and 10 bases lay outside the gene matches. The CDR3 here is CAIAPGQGRYNEQFF. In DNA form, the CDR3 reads TGTGCCATTGCGCCGGGACAGGGGAGGTACAATGAGCAGTTCTTC.

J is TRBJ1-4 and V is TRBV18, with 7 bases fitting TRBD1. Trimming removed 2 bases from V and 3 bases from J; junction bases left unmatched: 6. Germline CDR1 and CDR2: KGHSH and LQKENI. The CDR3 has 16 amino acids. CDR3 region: CASSPNTGAANEKLFF. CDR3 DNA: TGTGCCAGCTCACCAAACACAGGGGCGGCTAATGAAAAACTGTTTTTT.

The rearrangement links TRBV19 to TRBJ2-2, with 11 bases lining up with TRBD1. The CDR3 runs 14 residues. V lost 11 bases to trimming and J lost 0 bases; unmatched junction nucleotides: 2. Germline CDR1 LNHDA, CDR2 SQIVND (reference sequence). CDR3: CAGGQGANTGELFF. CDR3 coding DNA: TGTGCCGGGGGACAGGGGGCGAACACCGGGGAGCTGTTTTTT.

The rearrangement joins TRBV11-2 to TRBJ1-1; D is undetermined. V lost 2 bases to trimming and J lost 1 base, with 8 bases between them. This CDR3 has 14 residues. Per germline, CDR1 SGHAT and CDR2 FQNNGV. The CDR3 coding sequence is TGTGCCAGCAGCTTAAGCCTTAGGAACACTGAAGCTTTCTTT. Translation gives CASSLSLRNTEAFF.

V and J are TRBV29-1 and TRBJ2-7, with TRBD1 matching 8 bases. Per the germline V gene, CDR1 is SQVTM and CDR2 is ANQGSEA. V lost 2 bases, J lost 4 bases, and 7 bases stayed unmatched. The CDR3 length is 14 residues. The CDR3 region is CSVETPGTGYEQYF. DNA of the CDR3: TGCAGCGTTGAAACTCCCGGGACAGGATACGAGCAGTACTTC.

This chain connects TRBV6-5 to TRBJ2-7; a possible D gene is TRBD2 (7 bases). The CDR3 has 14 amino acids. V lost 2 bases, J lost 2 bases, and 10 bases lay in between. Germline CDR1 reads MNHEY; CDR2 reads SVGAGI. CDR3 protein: CASSYGEGAYEQYF. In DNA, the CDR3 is TGTGCCAGCAGTTACGGGGAGGGGGCCTACGAGCAGTACTTC.